This record looks at one TCR beta chain sequence and its context. The antigen is unknown. The sample is drawn from a study of Ad26.COV2.S vaccination and SARS-CoV-2 variants. On the study more broadly: Ad26.COV2.S arm of COV1001 included the donor. Once, or twice with 56 days between doses, Ad26.COV2.S was given intramuscularly.

Trimming stripped 4 bases from V and 4 bases from J, with 14 bases between. Germline V gene sequence: CDR1 SGHDN, CDR2 FVKESK. This CDR3 comprises 15 residues. The treatment here: 19 received Ad26.COV2.S at low or high dose, single or two shots; 5 received placebo; per-sample allocation not given. Repertoires come from day 63 after the first vaccine or placebo injection. Participants' vaccine, an Ad26 vector, delivered Wuhan-strain SARS-CoV-2 spike. General observations from the study: It was reported that spike-specific CD8+ and CD4+ T cell responses were substantially broad after vaccination.

Sequencing was performed with immunoSEQ multiplex PCR; in TCRdb, only in-frame clones are kept and a portion is missing. The top ten clones hold 3% to 3.5% of a sample with 400,000 or so clones, less than 90% of them seen once. The sequence derives from a person aged 18 to 59 who received the Ad26.COV2.S COVID-19 vaccine or a placebo. The sample was peripheral blood, taken in a trial of Ad26.COV2.S vaccine versus placebo. The chain links TRBV14 to TRBJ1-3; a possible D gene is TRBD1 (6 bases). Written as DNA, the CDR3 is TGTGCCAGCAGCCCCGTGGCGGGGGGCGGAAACACCATATATTTT. It yields the protein CASSPVAGGGNTIYF.